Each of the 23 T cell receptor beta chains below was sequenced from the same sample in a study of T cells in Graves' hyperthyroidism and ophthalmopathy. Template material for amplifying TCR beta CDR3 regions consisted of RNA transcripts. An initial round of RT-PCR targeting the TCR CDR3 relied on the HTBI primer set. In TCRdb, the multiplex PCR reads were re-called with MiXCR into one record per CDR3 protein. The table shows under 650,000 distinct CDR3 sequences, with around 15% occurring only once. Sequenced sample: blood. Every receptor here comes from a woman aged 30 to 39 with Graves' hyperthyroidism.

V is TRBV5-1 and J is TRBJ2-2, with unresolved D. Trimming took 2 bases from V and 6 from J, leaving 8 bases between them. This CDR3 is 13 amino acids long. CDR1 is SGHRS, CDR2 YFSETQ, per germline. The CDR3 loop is CASSFPEAGELFF. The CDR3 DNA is TGCGCCAGCAGCTTCCCCGAGGCCGGGGAGCTGTTTTTT.

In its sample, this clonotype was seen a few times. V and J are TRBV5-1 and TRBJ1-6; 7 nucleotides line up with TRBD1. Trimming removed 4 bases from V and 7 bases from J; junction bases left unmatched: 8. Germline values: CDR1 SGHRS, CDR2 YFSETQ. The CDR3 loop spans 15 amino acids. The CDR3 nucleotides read TGCGCCAGCAGCCCGTCCGGGACAGACAATTCACCCCTCCACTTT. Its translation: CASSPSGTDNSPLHF.

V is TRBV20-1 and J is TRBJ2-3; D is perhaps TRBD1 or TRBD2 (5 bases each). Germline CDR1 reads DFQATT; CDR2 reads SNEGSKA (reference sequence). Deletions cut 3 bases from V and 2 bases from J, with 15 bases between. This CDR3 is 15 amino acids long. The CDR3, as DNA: TGCAGTGCTAGGGCTATCCGGGACGCCACAGATACGCAGTATTTT. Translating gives CSARAIRDATDTQYF.

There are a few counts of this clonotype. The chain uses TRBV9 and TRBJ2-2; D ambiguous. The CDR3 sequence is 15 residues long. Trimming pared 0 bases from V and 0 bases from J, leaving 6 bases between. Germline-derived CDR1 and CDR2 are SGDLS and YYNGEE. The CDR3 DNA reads TGTGCCAGCAGCGTAGGCCTCACGAACACCGGGGAGCTGTTTTTT. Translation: CASSVGLTNTGELFF.

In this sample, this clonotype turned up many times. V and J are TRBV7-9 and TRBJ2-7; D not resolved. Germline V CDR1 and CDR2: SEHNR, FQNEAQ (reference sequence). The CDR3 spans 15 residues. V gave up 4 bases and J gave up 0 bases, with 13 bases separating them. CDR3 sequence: CASSSWTISSYEQYF. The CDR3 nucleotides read TGTGCCAGCAGCTCCTGGACCATTAGCTCCTACGAGCAGTACTTC.

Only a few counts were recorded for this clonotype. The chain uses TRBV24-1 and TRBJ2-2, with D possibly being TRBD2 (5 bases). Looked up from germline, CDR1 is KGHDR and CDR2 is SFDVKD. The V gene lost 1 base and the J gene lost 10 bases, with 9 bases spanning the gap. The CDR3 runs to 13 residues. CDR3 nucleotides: TGTGCCACCAGTGATTTACTAGGGAAGGAGCTGTTTTTT. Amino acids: CATSDLLGKELFF.

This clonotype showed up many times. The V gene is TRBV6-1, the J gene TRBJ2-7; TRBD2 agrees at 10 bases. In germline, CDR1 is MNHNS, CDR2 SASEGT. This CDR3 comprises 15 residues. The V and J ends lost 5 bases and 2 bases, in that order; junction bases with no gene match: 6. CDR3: CASSKGLAFPYEQYF. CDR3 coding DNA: TGTGCCAGCAGTAAGGGACTAGCGTTCCCCTACGAGCAGTACTTC.

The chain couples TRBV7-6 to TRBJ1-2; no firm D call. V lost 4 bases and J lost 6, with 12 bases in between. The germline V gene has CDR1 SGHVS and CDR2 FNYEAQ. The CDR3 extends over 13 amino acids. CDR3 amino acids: CASSSLGLNGYTF. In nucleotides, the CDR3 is TGTGCCAGCAGCTCCTTAGGACTAAATGGCTACACCTTC.

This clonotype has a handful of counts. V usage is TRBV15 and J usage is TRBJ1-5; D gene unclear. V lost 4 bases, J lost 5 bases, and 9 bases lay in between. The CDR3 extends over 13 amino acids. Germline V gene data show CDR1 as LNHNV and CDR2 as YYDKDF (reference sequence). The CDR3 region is CATSIGSYQPQHF. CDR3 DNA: TGTGCCACCAGCATTGGCAGTTATCAGCCCCAGCATTTT.

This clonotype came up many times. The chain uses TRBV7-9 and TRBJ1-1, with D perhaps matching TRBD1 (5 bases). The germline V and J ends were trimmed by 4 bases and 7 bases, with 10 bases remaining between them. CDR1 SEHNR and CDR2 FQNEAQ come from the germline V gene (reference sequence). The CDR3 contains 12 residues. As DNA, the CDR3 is TGTGCCAGCAGCTCCTCGACAGATGAAGCTTTCTTT. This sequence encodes CASSSSTDEAFF.

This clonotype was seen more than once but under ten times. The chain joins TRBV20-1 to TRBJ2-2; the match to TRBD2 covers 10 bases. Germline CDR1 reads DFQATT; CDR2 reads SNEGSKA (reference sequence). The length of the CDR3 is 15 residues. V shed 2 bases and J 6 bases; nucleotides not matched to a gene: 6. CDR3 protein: CSARSGLAGAGELFF. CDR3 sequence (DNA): TGCAGTGCTAGAAGTGGCCTAGCGGGAGCCGGGGAGCTGTTTTTT.

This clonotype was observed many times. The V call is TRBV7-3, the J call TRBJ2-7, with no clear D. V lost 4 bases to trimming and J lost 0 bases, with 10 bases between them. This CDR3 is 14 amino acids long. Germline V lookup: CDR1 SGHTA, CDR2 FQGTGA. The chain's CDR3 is CASSSKASSYEQYF. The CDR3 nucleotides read TGTGCCAGCAGCTCCAAGGCGAGCTCCTACGAGCAGTACTTC.

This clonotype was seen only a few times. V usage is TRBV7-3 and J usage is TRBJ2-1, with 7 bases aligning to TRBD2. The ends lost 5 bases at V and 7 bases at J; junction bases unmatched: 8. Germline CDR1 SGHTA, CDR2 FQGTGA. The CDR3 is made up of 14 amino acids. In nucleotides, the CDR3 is TGTGCCAGCAGCCTGGGGGGGAGCCCGAATGAGCAGTTCTTC. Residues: CASSLGGSPNEQFF.

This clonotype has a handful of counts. The CDR3 region has the DNA TGTGCCAGTAGTATTGGGGTGGACAGCTCAAATGAAAAACTGTTTTTT. Protein product: CASSIGVDSSNEKLFF. The genes are TRBV19 and TRBJ1-4, with D perhaps TRBD1 (6 bases). Germline assignment: CDR1 LNHDA and CDR2 SQIVND (reference sequence). This CDR3 is built from 16 residues. The germline V and J ends were trimmed by 3 bases and 5 bases, with 16 bases remaining between them. Variable domain in full (rest from reference TRBV19 and TRBJ1-4): DGGITQSPKYLFRKEGQNVTLSCEQNLNHDAMYWYRQDPGQGLRLIYYSQIVNDFQKGDIAEGYSVSREKKESFPLTVTSAQKNPTAFYLCASSIGVDSSNEKLFFGSGTQLSVL.

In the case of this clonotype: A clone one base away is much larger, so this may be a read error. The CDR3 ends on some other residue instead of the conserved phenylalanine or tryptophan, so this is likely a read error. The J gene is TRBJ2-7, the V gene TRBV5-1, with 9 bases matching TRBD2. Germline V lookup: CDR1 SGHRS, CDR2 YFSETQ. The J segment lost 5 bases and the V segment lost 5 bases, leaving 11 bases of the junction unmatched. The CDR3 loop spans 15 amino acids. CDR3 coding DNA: TGCGCCAGCAGGGCTAATAGCGGGAGTTACCACGAGCAGTACCTC. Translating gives CASRANSGSYHEQYL.

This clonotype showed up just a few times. CDR3: CASSLTSGSPVDTQYF. The CDR3 DNA reads TGCGCCAGCAGCCTTACTAGCGGGAGTCCGGTAGATACGCAGTATTTT. V gene TRBV4-1 combines with J gene TRBJ2-3; 11 positions agree with TRBD2. The ends lost 4 bases at V and 5 bases at J; junction bases unmatched: 8. This CDR3 contains 16 residues. Germline V CDR1 and CDR2: MGHRA, YSYEKL.

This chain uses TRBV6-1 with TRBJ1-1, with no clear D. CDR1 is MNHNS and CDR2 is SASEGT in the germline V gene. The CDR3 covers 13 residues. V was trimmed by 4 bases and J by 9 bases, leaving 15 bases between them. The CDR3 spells CASSADTVQKAFF. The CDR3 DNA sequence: TGTGCCAGCAGTGCGGATACCGTACAGAAAGCTTTCTTT.

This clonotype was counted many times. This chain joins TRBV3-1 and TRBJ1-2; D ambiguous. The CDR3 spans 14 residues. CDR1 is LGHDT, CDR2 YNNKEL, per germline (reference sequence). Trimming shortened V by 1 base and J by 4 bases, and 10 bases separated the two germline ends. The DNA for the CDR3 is TGTGCCAGCAGCCAAGGAAAGGGCATCTATGGCTACACCTTC. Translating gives CASSQGKGIYGYTF.

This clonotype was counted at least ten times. CDR3 loop: CSAHGTPNTEAFF. In DNA, the CDR3 is TGCAGTGCCCACGGGACACCGAACACTGAAGCTTTCTTT. V is TRBV20-1 and J is TRBJ1-1; a weak D match, TRBD1 (6 bases). The CDR3 is 13 residues long. V lost 6 bases and J 1 base, leaving 12 bases between the germline ends. The germline V gene has CDR1 DFQATT and CDR2 SNEGSKA (reference sequence).

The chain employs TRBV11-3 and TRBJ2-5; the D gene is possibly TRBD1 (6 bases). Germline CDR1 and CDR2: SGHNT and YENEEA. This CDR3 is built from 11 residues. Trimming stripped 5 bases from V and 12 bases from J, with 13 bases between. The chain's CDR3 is CASSQEGTKYF. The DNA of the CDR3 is TGTGCCAGCAGCCAAGAAGGGACAAAGTACTTC.

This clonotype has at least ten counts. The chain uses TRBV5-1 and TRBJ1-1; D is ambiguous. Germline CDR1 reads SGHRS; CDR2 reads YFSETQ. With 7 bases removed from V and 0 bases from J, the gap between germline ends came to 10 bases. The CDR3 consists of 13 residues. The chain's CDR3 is CASGIQMNTEAFF. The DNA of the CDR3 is TGCGCCAGCGGGATACAGATGAACACTGAAGCTTTCTTT.

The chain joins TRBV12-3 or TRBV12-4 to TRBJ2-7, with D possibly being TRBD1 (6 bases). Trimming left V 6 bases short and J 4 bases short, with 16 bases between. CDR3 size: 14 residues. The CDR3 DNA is TGTGCCAGCAGCCGGTTTAGGACAGCGTACGAGCAGTACTTC. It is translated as CASSRFRTAYEQYF.

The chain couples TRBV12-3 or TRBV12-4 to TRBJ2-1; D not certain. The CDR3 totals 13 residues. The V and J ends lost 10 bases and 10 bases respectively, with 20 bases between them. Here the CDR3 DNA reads TGTGCCATCCGCCAGGATCTCCTTGGGGAGCAGTTCTTC. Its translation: CAIRQDLLGEQFF.